This TCR beta chain was captured by sequencing in a study of T cells in localized non-small cell lung cancer. Study results and caveats: Adjacent uninvolved lung tissue had the highest T cell clonality, exceeding tumor. Without multi-region sequencing, intratumor heterogeneity could not be excluded. A median of around 60 clones ranked among the top 100 in tumor appeared in adjacent lung.

Repertoires were generated with immunoSEQ multiplex PCR, while TCRdb's copy carries only in-frame clones and drops some. The table includes under 55,000 clones, over 60% detected once. Regarding this clone: Its antigen is still unknown.

This CDR3 contains 13 residues. Deletions cut 1 base from V and 9 bases from J, with 10 bases between. Germline loops: CDR1 SGHVS, CDR2 FQNEAQ. The sequence came from a woman aged 35-70 years with stage II lung adenocarcinoma. The J gene is TRBJ2-1, the V gene TRBV7-8, with a weak D call TRBD1 (5 bases). This material consisted of PBMCs, taken before any cancer treatment. CDR3 DNA sequence: TGTGCCAGCAGCTTAGAGGGGCTTGGTGAGCAGTTCTTC. It specifies CASSLEGLGEQFF.